The 17 T cell receptor beta chains presented below share a single source sample, sequenced in a study of T cell clonality in common variable immunodeficiency. Assay used: immunoSEQ multiplex PCR; TCRdb lists only in-frame clones, some missing. The data list 40,000 to 60,000 clones, none observed once; 1.8% falls to the top ten. The specimen sequenced was peripheral blood mononuclear cells. The origin of the receptors is a person between 18 and 75 years old in good health.

This clone was seen at least ten times. The read terminates 3 residues ahead of where the CDR3 ends, so the germline J gene completes it. The chain carries TRBV18 and TRBJ1-2; 9 bases fit TRBD1. The CDR3 covers 14 residues. The germline CDR1 and CDR2 sequences are KGHSH and LQKENI. The CDR3 reads CASSPPRDRDGYTF. Partial CDR3 DNA: TGTGCCAGCTCACCACCGCGGGACAGGGACGGC. The variable domain in full, completed from reference TRBV18 and TRBJ1-2, reads NAGVMQNPRHLVRRRGQEARLRCSPMKGHSHVYWYRQLPEEGLKFMVYLQKENIIDESGMPKERFSAEFPKEGPSILRIQQVVRGDSAAYFCASSPPRDRDGYTFGSGTRLTVV.

Turning to this clone: Read sequence stops 3 residues before the CDR3 end, and the germline J gene provides the missing end. The J gene is TRBJ1-1, the V gene TRBV7-2; a weak D match, TRBD1 (6 bases). V lost 4 bases, J lost 6 bases, and 18 bases lay in between. Germline V gene sequence: CDR1 SGHTA, CDR2 FQGNSA. The CDR3 runs to 15 residues. Incomplete CDR3 DNA: TGTGCCAGCAGCTCGCTAGGGGGTGGGGGACCTGAA. Translating gives CASSSLGGGGPE. In full, the CDR3 reads CASSSLGGGGPEAFF.

This clone was detected many times. The read finishes 3 residues shy of the CDR3 end, and the germline J gene is used to complete it. This rearrangement joins TRBV19 to TRBJ2-5; D gene uncertain. There are 13 residues in the CDR3. Trimming pared 5 bases from V and 5 bases from J, leaving 12 bases between. In germline, CDR1 is LNHDA, CDR2 SQIVND (reference sequence). The CDR3 sequence is CASSPSKGETQYF. The CDR3 DNA, read in part, is TGTGCCAGTAGTCCGAGTAAAGGGGAGACC. The full variable domain, with the rest looked up from reference TRBV19 and TRBJ2-5, is DGGITQSPKYLFRKEGQNVTLSCEQNLNHDAMYWYRQDPGQGLRLIYYSQIVNDFQKGDIAEGYSVSREKKESFPLTVTSAQKNPTAFYLCASSPSKGETQYFGPGTRLLVL.

In its sample, this clone was seen many times. The CDR3 is cut off 3 residues early in the read; its end comes from the germline J gene. The chain employs TRBV7-9 and TRBJ2-3; unclear D gene. Trimming took 5 bases from V and 6 from J, leaving 12 bases between them. This CDR3 contains 13 residues. CDR1 is SEHNR and CDR2 is FQNEAQ in the germline V gene (reference sequence). CDR3 DNA (partial): TGTGCCAGCAGCCCCCCATCGGGTGATACG. It encodes CASSPPSGDT. From start to end, the CDR3 is CASSPPSGDTQYF.

As for this clone: The read terminates 3 residues before the CDR3 end, so the remaining end is supplied by the germline J gene. The chain carries TRBV10-2 and TRBJ1-2, with a possible D match to TRBD1 (5 bases). Germline V lookup: CDR1 WSHSY, CDR2 SAAADI. V was trimmed by 2 bases and J by 7 bases, leaving 20 bases between them. The CDR3 totals 16 residues. The CDR3 bases that were read are TGCGCCAGCAGTGAGAGTCCGGGCGCCAACCAGGGTGGC. Residues: CASSESPGANQGG. The entire CDR3 sequence reads CASSESPGANQGGYTF.

This clone was seen at least ten times. The CDR3 end is not reached by the read, which stops 3 residues before it; the germline J gene fills it in. V usage is TRBV30 and J usage is TRBJ2-5; possibly TRBD1 for D (6 bases). CDR3 length: 12 residues. V was clipped by 2 bases and J by 5 bases, with 9 bases between them. Germline V lookup: CDR1 GTSNPN, CDR2 SVGIG (reference sequence). CDR3 region: CAWSHRDETQYF. CDR3 DNA, as far as it was read: TGTGCCTGGAGTCACAGGGATGAGACC.

Many counts were recorded for this clone. The read is 3 residues too short to cover the CDR3 end, so that end is filled in from the germline J gene. This rearrangement joins TRBV18 to TRBJ1-5; 9 nucleotides align to TRBD1. The CDR3 contains 15 residues. The germline V gene has CDR1 KGHSH and CDR2 LQKENI. V lost 6 bases and J lost 7; bases outside the gene matches: 10. This chain's CDR3 is CASSTSRDREQPQHF. CDR3 DNA, as far as it was read: TGTGCCAGCTCGACCTCCCGGGACAGGGAACAGCCC.

This clone was counted many times. The CDR3 is cut off 3 residues early in the read; its end comes from the germline J gene. This chain connects TRBV6-1 to TRBJ1-4; TRBD1 agrees at 11 bases. The CDR3 is 15 residues long. Germline-derived CDR1 and CDR2 are MNHNS and SASEGT. With V trimmed by 1 base and J by 7 bases, 2 bases remained unmatched. This CDR3 reads CASSEGGTGGEKLFF. The sequenced part of the CDR3 DNA is TGTGCCAGCAGTGAAGGAGGGACAGGGGGTGAAAAA.

In this sample, this clone turned up many times. The observed sequence ends 3 residues before the CDR3 terminus, with the missing tail filled in from the germline J gene. The chain is built from TRBV20-1 and TRBJ1-1; D call uncertain. Looked up from germline, CDR1 is DFQATT and CDR2 is SNEGSKA (reference sequence). V shed 5 bases and J shed 0 bases, with 10 bases lying between them. The CDR3 is 13 amino acids. The part of the CDR3 DNA that was read is TGCAGTGCTGTCGGACTGATGAACACTGAA. Encoded protein: CSAVGLMNTE. The whole CDR3 region reads CSAVGLMNTEAFF.

This clone has more than one count but fewer than ten. The read falls 3 residues short of the CDR3 end, and the missing part is taken from the germline J gene. The rearrangement uses TRBV18 and TRBJ2-2; D unresolved. Germline CDR1 is KGHSH and CDR2 is LQKENI. This CDR3 has 12 amino acids. The CDR3 loop reads CASSPPGSPLFF. The CDR3 bases that were read are TGTGCCAGCTCACCACCAGGTTCACCG.

This clone was observed many times. Incomplete CDR3 DNA: TGTGCCAGTACCACCGGGACAGCTACTAACTATGGC. Protein: CASTTGTATNYG. The complete CDR3 protein is CASTTGTATNYGYTF. The V and J genes are TRBV19 and TRBJ1-2; 7 positions agree with TRBD1. Read sequence stops 3 residues before the CDR3 end, and the germline J gene provides the missing end. Germline V gene lookup returns CDR1 LNHDA and CDR2 SQIVND (reference sequence). The CDR3 consists of 15 residues. The V gene end was trimmed by 7 bases and the J gene end by 0 bases; junction bases not matched to a gene: 8. The variable domain in full, completed from reference TRBV19 and TRBJ1-2, reads DGGITQSPKYLFRKEGQNVTLSCEQNLNHDAMYWYRQDPGQGLRLIYYSQIVNDFQKGDIAEGYSVSREKKESFPLTVTSAQKNPTAFYLCASTTGTATNYGYTFGSGTRLTVV.

This clone was observed a handful of times. The read halts 3 residues ahead of the CDR3 end, with the missing end drawn from the germline J gene. V is TRBV30 and J is TRBJ2-4; maybe TRBD2 (6 bases). The CDR3 sequence is 12 residues long. Germline loops: CDR1 GTSNPN, CDR2 SVGIG (reference sequence). The CDR3 sequence is CAWTSGVDGQYF. The DNA read from the CDR3 is TGTGCCTGGACTTCGGGGGTAGATGGT.

Points on this clone: The read comes to an end 3 residues before the CDR3 does, leaving the germline J gene to fill in the end. This chain links TRBV11-2 with TRBJ1-1; D remains unclear. CDR3 length: 14 amino acids. The germline gives CDR1 SGHAT, CDR2 FQNNGV. Trimming stripped 5 bases from V and 3 bases from J, with 13 bases between. CDR3 sequence reads: CASSRQRRDTEAFF. The DNA read from the CDR3 is TGTGCCAGCAGCCGACAAAGAAGGGACACTGAA.

This clone was seen many times. The CDR3 end lies 3 residues beyond the end of the read and is filled in from the germline J gene. This chain uses TRBV15 with TRBJ2-3, with unresolved D. The CDR3 runs to 13 residues. CDR1 is LNHNV and CDR2 is YYDKDF in the germline V gene (reference sequence). The V end lost 4 bases, the J end lost 1 base, and 6 bases lay between the germline ends. The CDR3 DNA, read in part, is TGTGCCACCAGCATACTCCGCACAGATACG. The encoded protein is CATSILRTDT. The whole CDR3 sequence reads CATSILRTDTQYF.

This clone came up many times. The read falls 3 residues short of the CDR3 end, and the missing part is taken from the germline J gene. V gene TRBV20-1 combines with J gene TRBJ2-3, with 8 bases identical to TRBD1. The CDR3 loop spans 14 amino acids. Germline CDR1 DFQATT, CDR2 SNEGSKA (reference sequence). CDR3 protein: CSARRDRTQETQYF. The sequenced CDR3 bases are TGCAGTGCTAGACGGGACAGGACACAAGAGACG.

About this clone: The read stops 3 residues short of the end of the CDR3; the missing end is completed from the germline J gene. The chain employs TRBV7-9 and TRBJ2-2; no clear D gene. CDR1 is SEHNR, CDR2 FQNEAQ, per germline (reference sequence). There are 14 residues in the CDR3. The covered CDR3 bases are TGTGCCAGCAGCACCCAAGAACCGGGTGAAAAG. It yields the protein CASSTQEPGEK. From start to end, the CDR3 is CASSTQEPGEKLFF.

As regards this clone: A much larger clone lies a single base off, so this may be a read error. The read is 3 residues too short to cover the CDR3 end, so that end is filled in from the germline J gene. The chain has TRBV6-1 and TRBJ2-5, with 9 bases lining up with TRBD2. This CDR3 comprises 14 residues. Germline CDR1 MNHNS, CDR2 SASEGT. Partial CDR3 DNA: TGTGCCAGCAGGGAACCGGGGACTAGCAACACC. Encoded protein: CASREPGTSNT. The complete CDR3 protein is CASREPGTSNTQYF.